This record concerns one T cell receptor beta chain sequence. Its antigen remains unidentified. The sample originates from a study of T cells expressing NK-cell markers. Study-level background: Seven of the eight sequenced donors were classified as HCMV-seropositive, and one was classified as seronegative. Whole-study findings and limits: NKG2C+ dominant clonotype frequencies in about six donors were roughly 1.0-7.5% of CD8+ T cells.

Germline V gene lookup returns CDR1 SGHTA and CDR2 FQGTGA. This CDR3 contains 16 residues. TCRdb reworked the 5' RACE reads into one entry per CDR3 protein, no DNA. Its clone listing holds about 380,000 distinct CDR3 sequences. J is TRBJ2-3 and V is TRBV7-3. This receptor was taken from a man aged 18-75 years in good health. The sequencing input was blood T cells: a sorted CD56 or NKG2C T cell subset, CD4+ or CD8+ T cells, or bulk PBMC T cells (not recorded which). Here the CDR3 reads CASSLSGGASTDTQYF.